This is a list of T cell receptor beta chains from one sample in a study of control samples from healthy donors and cancer patients. Method: immunoSEQ multiplex PCR; TCRdb's copy keeps in-frame clones and lacks some. The data show about 270,000 clones, with 82% seen just once and 13% held by the top ten. The sequencing input was PBMCs. These receptors were obtained from a woman in her sixties with lung cancer. The CDR3 runs from the conserved cysteine through the conserved F or W. A D gene is named only where the DNA matches it firmly. Clone size is stated in some rows and not others, as once, few, many or a class when expanded.

d_call	v_call	clone_size	j_call	cdr3_aa	cdr3_nt
TRBD1	TRBV27	.	TRBJ1-1	CASSVRDRGPGTEAFF	TGTGCCAGCAGTGTCCGGGACAGGGGGCCAGGCACTGAAGCTTTCTTT
.	TRBV29-1	.	TRBJ1-1	CSVETQGILNTEAFF	TGCAGCGTTGAAACCCAGGGGATTTTGAACACTGAAGCTTTCTTT
TRBD2	TRBV5-4	.	TRBJ2-5	CASSTSDQETQYF	TGTGCCAGCAGCACTAGCGACCAAGAGACCCAGTACTTC
.	TRBV5-6	few	TRBJ2-7	CASSFRPLRRSAYEQYF	TGTGCCAGCAGCTTTCGCCCCCTTAGGCGGAGTGCCTACGAGCAGTACTTC
TRBD2	TRBV18	.	TRBJ2-2	CASSRRVLAGGLTGELFF	TGTGCCAGCTCACGAAGAGTACTAGCGGGAGGGCTTACCGGGGAGCTGTTTTTT
TRBD2	TRBV2	.	TRBJ2-7	CASSGEGTNEQYF	TGTGCCAGCAGTGGGGAGGGGACGAACGAGCAGTACTTC
.	TRBV11-2	.	TRBJ1-6	CASSLGRSLFVADHSPLHF	TGTGCCAGCAGCCTAGGGCGATCTCTTTTTGTGGCGGATCATTCACCCCTCCACTTT
.	TRBV13	.	TRBJ1-6	CASSPRNSPLHF	TGTGCCAGCAGCCCACGGAATTCACCCCTCCACTTT
TRBD1	TRBV5-1	.	TRBJ1-2	CASSAGQSVPYGYTF	TGCGCCAGCAGCGCGGGACAGTCTGTTCCTTATGGCTACACCTTC
.	TRBV24-1	.	TRBJ2-7	CATSDGDEQYF	TGTGCCACCAGTGACGGGGACGAGCAGTACTTC
TRBD1	TRBV6-4	.	TRBJ2-7	CASSVGQGKLYEQYF	TGTGCCAGCAGCGTGGGACAGGGGAAGCTATACGAGCAGTACTTC
TRBD1	TRBV19	.	TRBJ2-7	CASSTVTGDPYEQYF	TGTGCCAGTAGTACAGTGACAGGGGACCCCTACGAGCAGTACTTC
TRBD1	TRBV29-1	.	TRBJ1-6	CSAGPRQGGDYNSPLHF	TGCAGCGCCGGTCCCCGACAGGGAGGCGACTATAATTCACCCCTCCACTTT
TRBD1	TRBV9	.	TRBJ1-4	CASSEAQGDEKLFF	TGTGCCAGCAGCGAGGCCCAGGGGGATGAAAAACTGTTTTTT
TRBD1	TRBV5-1	.	TRBJ1-3	CASSLTGAGRGNTIYF	TGCGCCAGCAGCTTGACAGGGGCCGGTCGGGGAAACACCATATATTTT
.	TRBV5-4	.	TRBJ2-1	CASSSDRNEQFF	TGTGCCAGCAGCTCAGACAGGAATGAGCAGTTCTTC
TRBD1	TRBV6-2/TRBV6-3	.	TRBJ1-6	CASSHGQGRSPLHF	TGTGCCAGCAGTCACGGACAGGGACGTTCACCCCTCCACTTT
.	TRBV6-4	.	TRBJ1-5	CASSFRGTELNQPQHF	TGTGCCAGCAGTTTCAGGGGTACAGAACTCAATCAGCCCCAGCATTTT
.	TRBV20-1	.	TRBJ2-1	CSAIYNEQFF	TGCAGTGCTATATACAATGAGCAGTTCTTC
.	TRBV6-2/TRBV6-3	.	TRBJ2-4	CASSYSKGTEWDIQYF	TGTGCCAGCAGTTACTCGAAAGGGACTGAGTGGGACATTCAGTACTTC
.	TRBV14	few	TRBJ2-6	CASSQGGAGANVLTF	TGTGCCAGCAGCCAAGGGGGGGCTGGGGCCAACGTCCTGACTTTC
.	TRBV2	few	TRBJ1-2	CASSADSNYGYTF	TGTGCCAGCAGTGCGGACAGTAACTATGGCTACACCTTC
.	TRBV11-2	.	TRBJ2-7	CASSLDTFGLSSYEQYF	TGTGCCAGCAGCTTAGACACCTTCGGGCTTAGCTCCTACGAGCAGTACTTC
.	TRBV5-1	.	TRBJ1-1	CASSLGQRVNTEAFF	TGCGCCAGCAGCTTGGGGCAGCGGGTGAACACTGAAGCTTTCTTT
.	TRBV5-1	.	TRBJ2-3	CASSLATDTQYF	TGCGCCAGCAGCTTGGCAACAGATACGCAGTATTTT
.	TRBV15	.	TRBJ1-4	CATSRDLWRATNEKLFF	TGCGCCACCAGCAGAGATCTTTGGAGAGCAACTAATGAAAAACTGTTTTTT
.	TRBV24-1	.	TRBJ2-1	CATSDLFASSYNEQFF	TGTGCCACCAGTGATTTGTTCGCGAGCTCCTACAATGAGCAGTTCTTC
TRBD2	TRBV10-3	.	TRBJ2-1	CAISESGGAGNEQFF	TGTGCCATCAGTGAGTCCGGGGGGGCGGGAAATGAGCAGTTCTTC
.	TRBV7-8	.	TRBJ2-2	CASSLGYGERTGELFF	TGTGCCAGCAGCTTAGGATATGGCGAACGCACCGGGGAGCTGTTTTTT
.	TRBV2	.	TRBJ2-1	CASTYASDYSYNEQFF	TGTGCCAGCACCTACGCTAGCGACTACTCCTACAATGAGCAGTTCTTC
.	TRBV3-1/TRBV3-2	few	TRBJ1-2	CASSQDIGGYTF	TGTGCCAGCAGCCAAGACATAGGCGGCTACACCTTC
.	TRBV2	.	TRBJ2-4	CASSEQQLQYF	TGTGCCAGCAGTGAACAACAGCTTCAGTACTTC
.	TRBV29-1	.	TRBJ1-3	CSVELSGNTIYF	TGCAGCGTTGAGCTCTCTGGAAACACCATATATTTT
.	TRBV19	.	TRBJ1-3	CASTSPPKEIGNTIYF	TGTGCCAGTACTTCACCTCCCAAAGAGATCGGAAACACCATATATTTT
TRBD1	TRBV3-1/TRBV3-2	many	TRBJ1-2	CASRLTGGYGYTF	TGTGCCAGCAGGCTTACAGGGGGCTATGGCTACACCTTC
.	TRBV2	.	TRBJ1-2	CASSVHPGGYYGYTF	TGTGCCAGCAGTGTACACCCCGGAGGTTACTATGGCTACACCTTC
.	TRBV27	once	TRBJ1-2	CASKWGANNYGYTF	TGTGCCAGCAAATGGGGGGCGAACAACTATGGCTACACCTTC
.	TRBV10-3	.	TRBJ1-2	CAISETTYGYTF	TGTGCCATCAGTGAGACGACCTATGGCTACACCTTC
.	TRBV6-5	.	TRBJ2-7	CASDNLYEQYF	TGTGCCAGCGACAATCTCTACGAGCAGTACTTC
.	TRBV5-4	.	TRBJ2-5	CASSLKEPQGTQYF	TGTGCCAGCAGCTTGAAGGAACCCCAGGGGACCCAGTACTTC
.	TRBV9	.	TRBJ2-2	CASSVTSTGELFF	TGTGCCAGCAGCGTGACTAGCACCGGGGAGCTGTTTTTT
.	TRBV13	.	TRBJ2-5	CASSLVGVETQYF	TGTGCCAGCAGCTTAGTTGGTGTAGAGACCCAGTACTTC
.	TRBV5-6	.	TRBJ1-1	CASSPRLGRTEAFF	TGTGCCAGCAGCCCAAGGTTGGGTCGGACTGAAGCTTTCTTT
TRBD2	TRBV5-1	.	TRBJ2-1	CASGGSSGVNEQFF	TGCGCCAGCGGAGGTAGTAGCGGGGTCAATGAGCAGTTCTTC
.	TRBV7-9	.	TRBJ2-1	CASSLGHNEQFF	TGTGCCAGCAGCTTAGGACACAATGAGCAGTTCTTC
TRBD2	TRBV2	.	TRBJ2-1	CASSGSGGPYNEQFF	TGTGCCAGCAGTGGGAGCGGGGGACCCTACAATGAGCAGTTCTTC
.	TRBV10-3	.	TRBJ2-7	CAISEPRSSYEQYF	TGTGCCATCAGTGAGCCCCGAAGCTCCTACGAGCAGTACTTC
.	TRBV3-1/TRBV3-2	.	TRBJ2-1	CASSQEISGFSYNEQFF	TGTGCCAGCAGCCAAGAGATTAGCGGCTTCTCCTACAATGAGCAGTTCTTC
.	TRBV7-9	.	TRBJ1-2	CASSNEYYGYTF	TGTGCCAGCAGCAACGAGTACTATGGCTACACCTTC
.	TRBV5-1	.	TRBJ1-1	CASSGGGARAPFGEAFF	TGCGCCAGCAGCGGGGGTGGGGCCAGGGCCCCCTTCGGTGAAGCTTTCTTT
TRBD2	TRBV5-1	.	TRBJ2-5	CASKPGLGPQETQYF	TGCGCCAGTAAACCGGGACTAGGACCCCAAGAGACCCAGTACTTC
.	TRBV6-1	few	TRBJ1-2	CASSEFLLGWGESVYGYTF	TGTGCCAGCAGTGAATTCCTATTGGGTTGGGGGGAGTCTGTCTATGGCTACACCTTC
.	TRBV6-5	.	TRBJ1-1	CASSYSGADAEAFF	TGTGCCAGCAGTTACTCGGGGGCGGACGCTGAAGCTTTCTTT
TRBD1	TRBV6-5	.	TRBJ1-4	CASSPDRVVPEKLFF	TGTGCCAGCAGCCCGGACAGGGTTGTTCCTGAAAAACTGTTTTTT
.	TRBV11-2	.	TRBJ2-4	CASSLEGRRNIQYF	TGTGCCAGCAGCTTAGAAGGCAGGCGGAACATTCAGTACTTC